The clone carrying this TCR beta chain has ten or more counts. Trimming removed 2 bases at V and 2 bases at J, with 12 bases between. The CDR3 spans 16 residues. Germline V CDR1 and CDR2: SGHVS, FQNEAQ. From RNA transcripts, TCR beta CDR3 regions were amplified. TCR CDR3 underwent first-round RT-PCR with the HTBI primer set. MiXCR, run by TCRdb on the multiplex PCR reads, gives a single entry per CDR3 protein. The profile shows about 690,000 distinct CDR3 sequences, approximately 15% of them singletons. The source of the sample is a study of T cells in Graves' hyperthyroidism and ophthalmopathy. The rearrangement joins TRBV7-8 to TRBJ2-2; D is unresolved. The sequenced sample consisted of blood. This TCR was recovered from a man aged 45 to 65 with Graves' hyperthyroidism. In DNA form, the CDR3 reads TGTGCCAGCAGCTTATTCCCCAGTAGAAACACCGGGGAGCTGTTTTTT. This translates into CASSLFPSRNTGELFF.